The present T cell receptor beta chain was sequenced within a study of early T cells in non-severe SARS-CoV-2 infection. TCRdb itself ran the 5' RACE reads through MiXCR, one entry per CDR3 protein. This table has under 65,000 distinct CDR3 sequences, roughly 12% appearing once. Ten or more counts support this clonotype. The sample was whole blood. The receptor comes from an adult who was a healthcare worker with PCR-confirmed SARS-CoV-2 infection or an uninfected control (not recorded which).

CDR3 nucleotides: TGTGCCAGCATCAAGGGGCTTAAATTCAATGAGCAGTTCTTC. Its translation is CASIKGLKFNEQFF. This chain joins TRBV12-3 or TRBV12-4 and TRBJ2-1; D possibly corresponds to TRBD1 (5 bases). This CDR3 comprises 14 residues. Trimming shortened V by 7 bases and J by 6 bases, and 16 bases separated the two germline ends.